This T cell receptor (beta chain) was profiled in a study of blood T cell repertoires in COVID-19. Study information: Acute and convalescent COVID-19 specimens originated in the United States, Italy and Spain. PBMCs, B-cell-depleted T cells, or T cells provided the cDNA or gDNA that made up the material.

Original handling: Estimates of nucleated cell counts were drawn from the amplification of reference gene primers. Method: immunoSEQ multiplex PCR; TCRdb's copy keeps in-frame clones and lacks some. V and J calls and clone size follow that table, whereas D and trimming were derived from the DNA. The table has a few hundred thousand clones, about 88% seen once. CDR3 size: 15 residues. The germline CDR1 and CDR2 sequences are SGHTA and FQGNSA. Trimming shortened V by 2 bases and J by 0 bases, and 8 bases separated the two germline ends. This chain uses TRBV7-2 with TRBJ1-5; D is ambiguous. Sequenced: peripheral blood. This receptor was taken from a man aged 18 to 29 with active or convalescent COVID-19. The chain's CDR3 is CASSLWADSNQPQHF. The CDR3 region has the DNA TGTGCCAGCAGCTTATGGGCAGATAGCAATCAGCCCCAGCATTTT.